This T cell receptor beta chain was profiled in a study of cytomegalovirus exposure and HLA in healthy donors (dated by TCRdb to the late 2010s). With regard to the full study: According to an earlier analysis of 587 of the donors, 150 million to 200 million T cells yielded some 110 million unique TCR beta sequences and around 300 Gb of sequence data. Approximately 330 gigabases of sequencing data and 70 million to 95 million unique TCR sequences made up an early release that covered roughly 670 HLA-typed donors. Among the roughly 400 genotyped donors, around 79% belonged to the genetic ancestry cluster associated with self-reported Caucasian donors. The study was designed to test whether signatures of past pathogen exposure could be identified by cataloging public T cell receptors. Using immunosequencing, the study profiled T cell repertoires from about 610 subjects and related those repertoires to cytomegalovirus serostatus. In addition to the first cohort of roughly 670 subjects, a separate validation cohort of 120 different subjects was used. High-throughput TCR immunosequencing, statistical association of individual TCRs with disease status, and machine learning were combined to predict cytomegalovirus infection status. A later analysis re-examined previously published TCR beta repertoires from hundreds of donors and added high-resolution HLA genotyping to investigate patterns of TCR occurrence. The later analysis used no new phenotypic data to find candidate immune exposures, relying instead on TCR beta sequences and their occurrence across donors. An earlier analysis of about 600 of the donors used high-throughput TCR beta sequencing to judge whether each TCR beta V gene segment behaved as functional or pseudogenic. Donor age, sex, ethnicity and CMV serostatus were collected together with the repertoire data. Genome-wide SNP genotypes for about 55% of the 666 donors were used in a later genetic analysis, which treated that subset as a discovery cohort. All discovery cohort repertoires had been generated using a single sequencing platform. HLA typing covered class I and class II loci at four-digit resolution. The number of donors typed differed by locus, with roughly 620-630 for A, B, C, DRB1 and DQB1, over 500 for DQA1, nearly 610 for DPA1, and 472 for DPB1. Because of strong linkage in the cohort, four to six DR-DQ haplotypes were treated as single units for association and clustering. Among several hundred genotyped donors of the cohort, an average of about 220,000 unique TCR beta nucleotide sequences was sequenced per donor, of which about 18% were non-productive. Findings and caveats that apply to the study as a whole: The authors suggested that the approach could potentially be extended to other disease states and immunological phenotypes. In vitro tests confirmed that a few of the cytomegalovirus-associated TCR beta chains recognize cytomegalovirus antigens. In a later genetic analysis, a missense DCLRE1C variant was associated with V-gene and J-gene trimming of TCR beta chains, and the association was replicated in an independent cohort. Several of the top co-occurrence clusters appeared to be linked to parvovirus B19, influenza, CMV and Epstein-Barr virus, according to a later analysis. The earlier analysis of some 540 of the donors excluded some 16 rarely observed V segments, including chromosome 9 orphons, because counts were too low. In a later analysis, most CMV-associated TCR beta chains were found to appear HLA-restricted, with HLA associations seemingly driven largely by CMV exposure. When HLA alleles, especially DR and DQ, strongly co-occurred, TCR associations were difficult to assign to individual alleles. A further reported finding was that TCR beta sequences accurately predicted the HLA-A and HLA-B alleles for most subjects in the first cohort. In a later genetic analysis, fewer N-insertions in productive TCRs were reported among donors in an Asian-associated ancestry cluster than the roughly 700-donor mean. Specific HLA alleles were associated with 15,000 to 20,000 TCR beta sequences at a false discovery rate of 0.05 in a later analysis. Sequencing depth was assumed to be roughly uniform across donors in the presence/absence analyses, though that assumption may not hold. The classifier was reported to diagnose cytomegalovirus status with high specificity and sensitivity in both the original and validation cohorts. The study gave a list of more than 150 TCR beta chains associated with cytomegalovirus. In a later analysis, HLA-associated TCR beta chains were found to be more clonally expanded and to have lower generation probabilities than equally common non-associated chains. In an earlier analysis of several hundred of the donors, most TCR beta V segments were observed in productive rearrangements about 87% or about 30% of the time, broadly matching IMGT annotations. A cluster of highly shared sequence variants was judged likely to represent a technical artifact of the sequencing pipeline. The only immune exposure information available for the cohort was CMV serostatus. While some public TCRs were present in many individuals, most TCR sequences turned up only very rarely across donors. In a later analysis, the rate of TCR association differed among HLA loci, with DRB1 alleles having the most associated TCRs and HLA-C alleles having the fewest. The 87-base-pair reads could not distinguish some IMGT-functional V segments, including TRBV6-2 and TRBV6-3, so those segments were excluded. Only TCR beta chains were sequenced in this cohort, and the absence of alpha or paired-chain data limited detectable features. Linkage disequilibrium might explain the correlated functional status among segregating V segments, but an unknown experimental factor could not be excluded. Because some donors lacked HLA typing at each locus, the association tests relied only on the typed subset.

The CDR3 starts with the cysteine, ends with the phenylalanine, and has 15 residues. Only the CDR3 part of the read is kept: 45 bases, read in frame from the first base. Relative to germline, V is 0 bases shorter and J is 0 bases shorter, with 7 bases between their ends. CDR1 and CDR2 are drawn from the germline V gene: SGHDT, YYEEEE. A single count supports this clone. What this receptor recognizes is not known. Base quality data are lacking; no much larger clone is found one base away. The sample carries other DNA sequences with the same CDR3. The cohort comprised fewer than 700 healthy bone marrow donors. Cohort members were all nominally healthy when sampled, although unrecorded immune exposures were likely present. The donor was CMV seropositive and belonged to the group of 250 to 350 seropositive cohort members. Each donor provided a peripheral blood sample, and peripheral blood mononuclear cells were used for TCR beta sequencing. The Qiagen DNeasy Blood Extraction Kit was used to extract genomic DNA from the blood cell samples.

Libraries were made using the immunoSEQ multiplex PCR assay. For the multiplex PCR, a mixture combining 60 forward primers for TCR Vbeta segments and 13 reverse primers for TCR Jbeta segments was used. Amplification of the CDR3 region of rearranged TCR beta genes was performed with a multiplex PCR assay on genomic DNA. Amplified TCR beta libraries were sequenced as 87-base-pair reads on the Illumina HiSeq System. The paper's processing steps were these. Across the 500 to 700 repertoires, a later analysis counted about 81 million unique TCR beta chains, some 11 million of which were shared by at least two donors. A nearest-neighbor algorithm error-corrected the raw reads and collapsed the reads into unique sequences, merging closely related sequences to remove PCR and sequencing errors. CDR3 sequences were aligned to IMGT reference sequences to assign V, D and J gene segments. For a sequence to be retained, a match of at least six nucleotides was required to both a V gene segment and a J gene segment. A rearrangement was called productive if the CDR3 had no stop codons and remained in frame with V and J, and every other rearrangement was called non-productive. CDR3 was defined according to IMGT convention as the region running from the second conserved V-encoded cysteine to the conserved J-encoded phenylalanine. Sequences without an unambiguous match to a single V gene segment were excluded from the earlier analysis of about 640 of the donors. In an earlier analysis of a few hundred of the donors, V segments were called functional above 56.7% productive rearrangements and were called segregating when the between-donor standard deviation exceeded 5%. A statistical classification framework was built for diagnosing cytomegalovirus status from the catalog of TCR beta chain sequences. In a later analysis, V and J genes were assigned by comparing TCR nucleotide sequences against IMGT/GENE-DB human TR gene sequences. The TCRdist pipeline was used in a later analysis to assign CDR3 sequences and most-parsimonious VDJ recombination scenarios. In a later analysis, each TCR beta chain was defined by its CDR3 amino acid sequence together with its V-gene family, and reads without a unique V-gene family were excluded. In a later analysis, a few hundred highly shared, low-generation-probability nucleotide sequences were removed to address suspected cross-contamination and a sequencing artifact. In a later analysis, a clonal expansion index was calculated for each public chain from normalized within-repertoire ranks of inferred template counts. In a later analysis, generation probabilities were computed using a VDJ recombination model fitted to out-of-frame rearrangements, and the results were checked against IGoR. Hypergeometric tests were used in a later analysis to score TCR-TCR, TCR-HLA and TCR-CMV co-occurrence, with a repertoire-size bias correction applied to the TCR pairs. False discovery rates were estimated in a later analysis by permuting HLA or CMV assignments 20 times. In a later analysis, co-occurring TCRs were grouped using DBSCAN, and TCRdist sequence similarity was added for clustering within HLA-allele-positive subsets. For co-occurrence clustering, repertoires with fewer than 30,000 or more than 120,000 public chains were excluded, along with roughly 5 repertoires with anomalous nucleotide sharing. TCRdb mirrors the immuneACCESS table, restricted to in-frame sequences. Some clones are absent from its copies; in checked studies, under half trace to an unresolved V gene, and the reason for the others is unknown. Clonal size and the V and J genes are those of that table, whereas D and trimming came from the DNA. Counted in this sample were under 200,000 clones; around 79% of them appeared once. The biggest ten clones account for about 2.4% of the sample.

The chain was built from TRBV5-6 and TRBJ1-3; the D gene is not confidently resolved. The receptor was isolated from a woman in her thirties or forties in good health and CMV-seropositive. The sample was PBMCs. The nucleotides are TGTGCCAGCAGCTTGGGGCAGTCCTCTGGAAACACCATATATTTT. Its protein reads: CASSLGQSSGNTIYF.